The 17 T cell receptor beta chains given below trace back to one sample, sequenced in a study of beta chain features in type 1 diabetes. Reverse transcribing all isolated RNA meant expressed TCRB transcripts were sequenced. TCRdb keeps only in-frame clones here, not all; method: immunoSEQ multiplex PCR. The sample holds 900,000 or so clones, 17% seen once. Sequencing was performed on naive CD4+ T cells from blood. These receptors were collected from a woman under 30 in good health.

This clone was seen more than once but under ten times. The rearrangement uses TRBV5-1 and TRBJ2-3; 7 bases line up with TRBD2. This CDR3 comprises 15 residues. The germline CDR1 and CDR2 sequences are SGHRS and YFSETQ. V lost 4 bases to trimming and J lost 2 bases; unmatched junction nucleotides: 7. CDR3 residues: CASSKRDLNTDTQYF. The CDR3 nucleotides are TGCGCCAGCAGCAAGCGGGATCTTAACACAGATACGCAGTATTTT.

This clone was seen only a few times. J is TRBJ2-2 and V is TRBV28, with 9 nucleotides matching TRBD2. V gave up 6 bases and J gave up 1 base; unmatched junction bases: 0. The CDR3 has 14 amino acids. Per the germline V gene, CDR1 is MDHEN and CDR2 is SYDVKM. Here the CDR3 DNA reads TGTGCCAGCAGACTAGCGGGGAACACCGGGGAGCTGTTTTTT. The encoded protein is CASRLAGNTGELFF.

For this clone: An end of the junction differs from the germline gene, which may be a read error. V is TRBV10-3 and J is TRBJ2-7; 7 nucleotides agree with TRBD2. Germline V lookup: CDR1 ENHRY, CDR2 SYGVKD. This CDR3 has 14 residues. The CDR3 loop is CASSGTEASGEQYF. CDR3 in DNA: TGTGCCAGCAGTGGCACGGAAGCTAGCGGAGAGCAGTACTTC.

The J gene is TRBJ2-7, the V gene TRBV5-8; D gene uncertain. The length of the CDR3 is 13 residues. Germline V CDR1 and CDR2: SGHTS, YDEGEE. Trimming cost V 6 bases and J 6 bases, with 16 bases left between them. Here the CDR3 DNA reads TGTGCCAGCACCCCCACCCCGTTGACCGAGCAGTACTTC. This translates into CASTPTPLTEQYF.

The chain employs TRBV9 and TRBJ2-7, with 8 bases fitting TRBD2. The CDR3 has 16 residues. CDR1 SGDLS and CDR2 YYNGEE come from the germline V gene. After removal of 5 bases from V and 3 bases from J, the junction contained 13 bases not matched to a gene. CDR3 residues: CASSSLPGGLIYEQYF. In nucleotides, the CDR3 is TGTGCCAGCAGTTCCCTTCCGGGAGGGCTCATCTACGAGCAGTACTTC.

The rearrangement links TRBV25-1 to TRBJ2-1; a possible D gene is TRBD1 (6 bases). The CDR3 is 16 amino acids. Trimming took 5 bases from V and 0 from J, leaving 14 bases between them. Germline V gene data show CDR1 as MGHDK and CDR2 as SYGVNS. For the CDR3, the DNA is TGTGCCAGCAGTTCACAGGGACGGGGCTCCTACAATGAGCAGTTCTTC. This translates into CASSSQGRGSYNEQFF. Full variable domain (remainder filled in from reference TRBV25-1 and TRBJ2-1): EADIYQTPRYLVIGTGKKITLECSQTMGHDKMYWYQQDPGMELHLIHYSYGVNSTEKGDLSSESTVSRIRTEHFPLTLESARPSHTSQYLCASSSQGRGSYNEQFFGPGTRLTVL.

V and J are TRBV7-2 and TRBJ1-1; D might be TRBD1 (5 bases). This CDR3 is 13 amino acids long. The V gene's germline CDR1 is SGHTA and CDR2 FQGNSA. V was pared by 7 bases and J by 2 bases, with 11 bases between. The DNA for the CDR3 is TGTGCCAGCATGCGGGACGGAAACACTGAAGCTTTCTTT. It specifies CASMRDGNTEAFF.

This clone appeared a few times. This specimen includes other DNA sequences encoding the same CDR3. The rearrangement uses TRBV9 and TRBJ2-2; TRBD1 matches 7 bases. V shed 4 bases, J shed 1 base, and the junction held 4 bases outside the gene matches. The CDR3 extends over 15 amino acids. Germline values: CDR1 SGDLS, CDR2 YYNGEE. CDR3 amino acids: CASSPRTGNTGELFF. CDR3 nucleotide sequence: TGTGCCAGCAGCCCCCGGACAGGGAACACCGGGGAGCTGTTTTTT.

The J gene is TRBJ2-5, the V gene TRBV18; D not certain. This CDR3 has 15 amino acids. V lost 3 bases and J lost 2, with 13 bases in between. Germline V CDR1 and CDR2: KGHSH, LQKENI. The DNA for the CDR3 is TGTGCCAGCTCACCCGGCTCCTCAGCTCAAGAGACCCAGTACTTC. This sequence encodes CASSPGSSAQETQYF.

In this sample, this clone turned up a few times. The rearrangement uses TRBV27 and TRBJ2-2; 8 bases map to TRBD2. Germline lookup yields CDR1 MNHEY and CDR2 SMNVEV (reference sequence). This CDR3 comprises 16 residues. V was pared by 8 bases and J by 4 bases, with 12 bases of the junction left unmatched. The CDR3 DNA is TGTGCCAGCGGAAGAGGACTAGCTGGTCTCACCGGGGAGCTGTTTTTT. Its translation: CASGRGLAGLTGELFF.

V and J are TRBV6-5 and TRBJ2-1, with 9 bases matching TRBD2. CDR1 is MNHEY and CDR2 is SVGAGI in the germline V gene. The length of the CDR3 is 16 residues. V dropped 4 bases and J dropped 8; count of bases not matched to a gene: 12. The CDR3 DNA follows: TGTGCCAGCAGTTTTGCCTTAGCGGGAGTTCGCGATGAGCAGTTCTTC. This codes for CASSFALAGVRDEQFF.

This clone came up a few times. The genes are TRBV6-5 and TRBJ1-2; D remains ambiguous. Germline values: CDR1 MNHEY, CDR2 SVGAGI. V lost 0 bases to trimming and J lost 5 bases, with 7 bases between them. The CDR3 runs 13 residues. Here the CDR3 reads CASSYSKGYGYTF. The CDR3 DNA sequence: TGTGCCAGCAGTTACTCGAAAGGATATGGCTACACCTTC.

This clone was observed a few times. The chain has TRBV7-9 and TRBJ1-5; tentatively, D is TRBD1 (6 bases). Germline values: CDR1 SEHNR, CDR2 FQNEAQ (reference sequence). With 1 base removed from V and 2 bases from J, the gap between germline ends came to 12 bases. CDR3 size: 16 residues. DNA for the CDR3: TGTGCCAGCAGCTTAGAGGGGGAAGGGGGCAATCAGCCCCAGCATTTT. Translated, it gives CASSLEGEGGNQPQHF.

V is TRBV5-4 and J is TRBJ2-1; TRBD1 matches at 7 bases. V shed 3 bases, J shed 4 bases, and the junction held 7 bases outside the gene matches. This CDR3 contains 15 residues. Germline CDR1 reads SGHNT; CDR2 reads YYREEE (reference sequence). CDR3 coding DNA: TGTGCCAGCAGCTCAAGAGGGACAGCATACAATGAGCAGTTCTTC. Translation gives CASSSRGTAYNEQFF.

The V call is TRBV2, the J call TRBJ2-5; D possibly corresponds to TRBD2 (5 bases). The CDR3 has 14 residues. Germline-derived CDR1 and CDR2 are SNHLY and FYNNEI. The V end was cut by 10 bases, the J end by 5 bases, with 20 bases between. This CDR3 is CANPGREGYETQYF. In DNA, the CDR3 is TGTGCCAACCCGGGTCGGGAAGGATACGAGACCCAGTACTTC.

The chain couples TRBV11-2 to TRBJ2-5; TRBD2 agrees at 10 bases. The CDR3 runs to 15 residues. Germline V gene sequence: CDR1 SGHAT, CDR2 FQNNGV. V lost 5 bases to trimming and J lost 5 bases; unmatched junction nucleotides: 8. CDR3 protein: CASSTSSGSYETQYF. The DNA for the CDR3 is TGTGCCAGCAGCACTTCTAGCGGGAGTTATGAGACCCAGTACTTC.

J is TRBJ2-7 and V is TRBV19, with TRBD1 matching over 9 bases. The CDR3 has 14 residues. J was trimmed by 2 bases and V by 7 bases; bases with no gene match: 6. The germline gives CDR1 LNHDA, CDR2 SQIVND (reference sequence). The DNA for the CDR3 is TGTGCCAGTACTCCGGGACAGGGACCCTACGAGCAGTACTTC. Protein product: CASTPGQGPYEQYF.